This T cell receptor (beta chain) appears in the sequencing data of a study of beta chain features in type 1 diabetes (dated by TCRdb to between 2017 and 2018). Some background on the complete study: Patients and healthy donors did not differ in mean age, gender distribution, total cell number or subset yield. A total of around 100 million sorted cells were examined across all samples, and RNA yield correlated strongly with the number of cells per subset. In the study, recently diagnosed type 1 diabetes patients and matched healthy donors were compared on the TCRB repertoires of their sorted circulating CD4+ T cell subsets. Whereas all 30 or so donors provided naive and central memory subsets, regulatory and stem cell-like memory subsets were isolated from just 8 patients and roughly 8 healthy donors. On the study overall, not on this receptor specifically: The naive, central memory and regulatory TCRB repertoires appeared to resemble one another more closely among patients than among healthy donors. Shorter templates might be favored by PCR, yet because patient and control samples were amplified and corrected together, any such skew would affect both groups equally. Patients with type 1 diabetes made fewer insertions and deleted more nucleotides at VDJ recombination sites, implying thymic rearrangement abnormalities. A moderate but significant shortening of TCRB CDR3 length was observed in type 1 diabetes patients in all four CD4+ subsets. Because cDNA rather than genomic DNA was sequenced, highly expressing activated cells could have been over-represented, although no difference in activation and CD3 levels was found between groups. HLA sub-analyses involved small numbers of individuals, so any influence of HLA type on TCRB rearrangement remained unresolved.

Each donor gave one peripheral blood draw, approximately 100 mL on average, collected into heparinised tubes. A BD FACSAria II was used to sort naive, central memory, regulatory and stem cell-like memory CD4+ T cells with a panel that included CD45RO, CCR7, CD25, CD127, CD95 and CD27. Every sorted population had a purity above 95%. PBMCs were isolated right away by Lymphoprep density gradient centrifugation and were stained directly, without culture. Samples were stained and sorted in pairs, with one healthy donor and one patient per experiment, so that batch effects were minimized. V is pruned by 10 bases and J by 4 bases, leaving 7 bases of the junction without a gene match. Via the germline V gene, CDR1 is SNHLY and CDR2 FYNNEI. The CDR3 numbers 14 residues from cysteine through phenylalanine. The retained sequence is limited to the CDR3, 42 bases, with the frame set at the first base. In its sample, this clone was seen a few times. Its antigen remains undetermined. Per-nucleotide qualities are absent, and no much larger clonotype sits a single base away.

The entire isolated RNA was reverse transcribed using the High Capacity cDNA Reverse Transcription Kit, and thus expressed TCRB transcripts were sequenced. Naive, central memory and regulatory T cell samples underwent deep immunoSEQ sequencing, averaging about 3.5 million total reads per sample. Sorted cells were lysed in RLT buffer, and RNA was extracted using DNase-treated RNeasy Micro or Mini kits according to cell number. Each cell subset was processed on its own to prevent cross-contamination, while patient and healthy donor samples were processed together. Using the immunoSEQ multiplex PCR, TCRB sequences were amplified from cDNA into 87-bp fragments spanning the CDR3 region. Sequencing of the amplicons was performed on the Illumina HiSeq platform. Per the original workflow: Synthetic template baselines were used to correct PCR bias computationally, reads within Hamming distance 2 were collapsed, and singletons that could not be merged were discarded. Reads were aligned against IMGT so that V, D and J genes, CDR3 length and insertions or deletions at six rearrangement sites could be assigned. Within each subset, clonotype counts were normalized to sorted cell number, and only after that were true diversity and Gini coefficients computed with the tcR R package. The overlap coefficient, calculated on TCRB nucleotide sequences, was used to quantify repertoire sharing. TCRdb's version of the immuneACCESS table is confined to in-frame rearrangements and falls short of the full clone set. An unresolved V gene accounts for under half of the shortfall where checked; the remainder is of unknown origin. D and trimming were read from the DNA, whereas the V and J calls and clone size are those reported in that table. The sample table records roughly 150,000 clones; approximately 12% of these occur just once. The top ten clonotypes cover 2% to 2.5% of the sample.

Rearrangement joined TRBV2 to TRBJ2-3; 11 bases in the middle match TRBD1. Sequenced sample: central memory CD4+ T cells from blood. This receptor was identified in a man between 18 and 35 years old in good health. The CDR3 loop reads CATMDRGRADTQYF. The DNA sequence is given as TGTGCCACCATGGACAGGGGGCGTGCAGATACGCAGTATTTT.